This record concerns one T cell receptor (beta chain) sequence. The specificity of this receptor is unknown. Base qualities are not recorded, but no much larger clone differs from it by a single base. This sample was taken from a study of blood T cell repertoires in COVID-19 (dated by TCRdb to the early 2020s). About the study as a whole: Samples from collaborators originated in the United States, Italy and Spain and spanned both the acute and convalescent phases of COVID-19. Where available, HLA class I and class II types were taken from metadata supplied by the sample provider and were not determined by assay-based typing. The dataset comprised deeply sampled blood TCRbeta repertoires from subjects exposed to, actively infected with, or recovered from COVID-19. Samples were obtained from the ongoing ImmuneRACE study (first 160 participants) and from about 1,300 subjects provided by 6 global collaborators. The repertoires were made available in a free public database intended to serve as a resource for research on the immune response to SARS-CoV-2. A de-identified subject ID, COVID-19 status, age in years and sex were almost always included in the sample metadata. The prospective study material was composed of cDNA or gDNA derived from T cells, B-cell-depleted T cells, or PBMCs. Results and caveats for the whole study, not just this receptor: How much clinical and demographic metadata was included differed by source and by participant, and the metadata was provided uncurated.

The germline V gene (reference sequence) specifies MNHEY as CDR1 and SMNVEV as CDR2. Trimming removed 7 bases from V and 5 bases from J, leaving 17 bases between the germline ends. The CDR3, cysteine through phenylalanine, is 14 amino acids long. CDR3 DNA only is kept here, 42 bases in frame from base 1. TCRbeta CDR3 regions were amplified from genomic DNA using the immunoSEQ Assay, a bias-controlled multiplex PCR. The paper's data handling went like this. Nucleated cell counts per sample were estimated from amplification of reference gene primers within the assay. To quantify the absolute abundance of each unique TCRbeta CDR3 rearrangement, sequence reads were collapsed and filtered. For each sample, productive Simpson clonality was calculated as the square root of Simpson's diversity index over productive rearrangements. TCRdb mirrors the immuneACCESS table, restricted to in-frame sequences. Some clones are absent from its copies; in checked studies, under half trace to an unresolved V gene, and the reason for the others is unknown. V and J calls plus clone size are reproduced from that table; the DNA served to infer D and trimming. Here the sample has about 390,000 clones; over 75% occur a single time. Over 2% of the sample lies in the top ten.

One collaborating source in Seattle enrolled patients while the patients were actively infected and followed the patients over time throughout the course of disease. Collaborating institutions collected whole blood in K2EDTA tubes following their own protocols. For TCRbeta analysis, collaborators shipped samples as frozen whole blood, isolated PBMCs, or DNA extracted from either of those sample types. The rearrangement combines TRBV27 with TRBJ1-1; the D region possibly corresponds to TRBD1 (6 bases align). The TCR was taken from a woman aged 55-70 years with COVID-19, enrolled during active disease. Sequenced: peripheral blood. The CDR3 reads as follows: CASTRGGAWTEAFF. The DNA reads TGTGCCAGCACCCGAGGGGGGGCTTGGACTGAAGCTTTCTTT.